A single sample is the source of the 12 T cell receptor beta chains below, sequenced in a study of control samples from healthy donors and cancer patients. Profiling relied on immunoSEQ multiplex PCR, and the TCRdb table lists in-frame clones only, not all of them. The table lists approximately 89,000 clones, about 87% of them singletons. The sequencing input was blood. The receptors were sampled from a man between 50 and 59 years old in good health.

The V gene is TRBV5-1, the J gene TRBJ2-7, with TRBD2 matching over 9 bases. The CDR3 length is 14 residues. Germline CDR1 SGHRS, CDR2 YFSETQ. Trimming removed 1 base from V and 7 bases from J; junction bases left unmatched: 6. CDR3 protein: CASSLTPSGIEQYF. CDR3 DNA: TGCGCCAGCAGCTTGACCCCTAGCGGGATAGAGCAGTACTTC.

The rearrangement uses TRBV30 and TRBJ1-2, with D unresolved. V gave up 2 bases and J gave up 0 bases, with 10 bases separating them. This CDR3 is built from 14 residues. Per the germline V gene, CDR1 is GTSNPN and CDR2 is SVGIG (reference sequence). This CDR3 reads CAWSLGSANYGYTF. The DNA for the CDR3 is TGTGCCTGGAGTCTGGGGTCAGCTAACTATGGCTACACCTTC.

This chain connects TRBV9 to TRBJ2-7, with D perhaps TRBD2 (5 bases). V was pared by 0 bases and J by 6 bases, with 13 bases between. The CDR3 length is 14 residues. CDR1 and CDR2 from the germline V gene are SGDLS and YYNGEE. CDR3 DNA sequence: TGTGCCAGCAGCGTAGCGGGAAGGTCTTCCGAGCAGTACTTC. Its translation is CASSVAGRSSEQYF.

This clone has only one observation. The chain couples TRBV7-2 to TRBJ1-1; D might be TRBD1 (5 bases). V dropped 1 base and J dropped 6 bases, with 9 bases sitting between them. In germline, CDR1 is SGHTA, CDR2 FQGNSA. CDR3 size: 13 residues. The CDR3 region is CASSLEQESEAFF. In DNA form, the CDR3 reads TGTGCCAGCAGCTTAGAACAGGAATCTGAAGCTTTCTTT.

This chain connects TRBV21-1 to TRBJ1-2; TRBD1 is the table's D call, not checked against the DNA. TRBV21-1 is tagged as a pseudogene. This CDR3 region has 16 residues. The CDR3 DNA reads TGTGCCAGCAGCAATACTCTGGCAGGGCCTGGCTATGGCTACACCTTC. This gives the protein CASSNTLAGPGYGYTF.

The chain uses TRBV2 and TRBJ1-1; D remains unclear. The V end was cut by 7 bases, the J end by 1 base, with 10 bases between. From germline, CDR1 is SNHLY and CDR2 FYNNEI. The CDR3 runs 13 residues. This chain's CDR3 is CASTSDGNTEAFF. The CDR3 region has the DNA TGTGCCAGCACCTCTGACGGGAACACTGAAGCTTTCTTT.

J is TRBJ2-7 and V is TRBV7-2; 11 bases are shared with TRBD2. Germline CDR1 SGHTA, CDR2 FQGNSA. J lost 4 bases, V lost 5 bases, and 10 bases had no gene match. CDR3 size: 16 residues. The CDR3 loop is CASSPYSGGGSYEQYV. CDR3 nucleotide sequence: TGTGCCAGCAGCCCCTATAGCGGGGGGGGTTCGTACGAGCAGTACGTC.

The chain is built from TRBV6-6 and TRBJ1-5; D is perhaps TRBD1 (6 bases). CDR1 and CDR2 (germline): MNHNY, SVGAGI (reference sequence). V was trimmed by 6 bases and J by 4 bases, leaving 16 bases between them. The CDR3 extends over 15 amino acids. The CDR3 sequence: CASSSEGGGNQPQHF. CDR3 nucleotides: TGTGCCAGCAGCTCCGAGGGGGGAGGAAATCAGCCCCAGCATTTT.

The chain recombines TRBV4-2 with TRBJ2-5; TRBD2 matches at 9 bases. After removal of 0 bases from V and 5 bases from J, the junction contained 4 bases not matched to a gene. CDR3 length: 15 residues. Germline V lookup: CDR1 LGHNA, CDR2 YNFKEQ. DNA of the CDR3: TGTGCCAGCAGCCAAGACCCTAGCGGGGAGGAGACCCAGTACTTC. Its translation is CASSQDPSGEETQYF.

The CDR3 bases are TGCAGCGTTGAAACCGGGGACTATGGCTACACCTTC. This codes for CSVETGDYGYTF. The chain employs TRBV29-1 and TRBJ1-2; D not certain. The CDR3 extends over 12 amino acids. Germline V CDR1 and CDR2: SQVTM, ANQGSEA. V dropped 2 bases and J dropped 3 bases, with 7 bases sitting between them.

The chain employs TRBV6-5 and TRBJ2-7; D is unclear. V lost 2 bases to trimming and J lost 9 bases, with 17 bases between them. Germline CDR1 and CDR2: MNHEY and SVGAGI. The CDR3 sequence is 14 residues long. CDR3: CASSYRAWSDGQYF. The DNA for the CDR3 is TGTGCCAGCAGTTACCGAGCTTGGTCCGACGGGCAGTACTTC.

This clone turned up a few times. As DNA, the CDR3 is TGCAGTCTGGAGGGAACAGATACGCAGTATTTT. This encodes CSLEGTDTQYF. V is TRBV20-1 and J is TRBJ2-3, with D possibly matching TRBD2 (6 bases). The CDR3 is made up of 11 amino acids. Germline CDR1 is DFQATT and CDR2 is SNEGSKA (reference sequence). The V gene lost 8 bases and the J gene lost 3 bases, with 9 bases spanning the gap.